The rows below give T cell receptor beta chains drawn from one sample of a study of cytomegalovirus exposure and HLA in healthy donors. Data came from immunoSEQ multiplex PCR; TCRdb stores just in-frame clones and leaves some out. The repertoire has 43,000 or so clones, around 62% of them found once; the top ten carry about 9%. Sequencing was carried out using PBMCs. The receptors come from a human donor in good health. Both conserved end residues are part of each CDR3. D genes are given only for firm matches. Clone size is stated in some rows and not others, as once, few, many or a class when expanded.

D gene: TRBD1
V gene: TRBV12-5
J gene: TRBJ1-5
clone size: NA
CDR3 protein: CASGLEDRAYQPQHF
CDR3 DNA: TGTGCTAGTGGTTTGGAAGACAGGGCTTATCAGCCCCAGCATTTT

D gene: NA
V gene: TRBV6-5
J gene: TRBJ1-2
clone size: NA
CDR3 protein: CASSPTGDYGYTF
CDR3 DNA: TGTGCCAGCAGCCCAACGGGTGACTATGGCTACACCTTC

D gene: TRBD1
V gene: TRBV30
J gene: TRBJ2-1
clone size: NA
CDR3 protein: CAWSSDRVANEQFF
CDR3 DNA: TGTGCCTGGAGTAGCGACAGGGTGGCCAATGAGCAGTTCTTC

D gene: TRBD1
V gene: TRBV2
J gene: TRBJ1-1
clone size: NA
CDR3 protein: CASSGRTGWNTEAFF
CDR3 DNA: TGTGCCAGCAGTGGCCGGACAGGGTGGAACACTGAAGCTTTCTTT

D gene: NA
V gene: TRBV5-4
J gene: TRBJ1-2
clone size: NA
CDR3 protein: CASSLVGGTAYGYTF
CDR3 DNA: TGTGCCAGCAGCTTGGTCGGGGGAACGGCCTATGGCTACACCTTC

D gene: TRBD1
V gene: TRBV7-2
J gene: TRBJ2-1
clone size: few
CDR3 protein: CASSLATGMGEAEFF
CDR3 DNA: TGTGCCAGCAGCTTAGCGACAGGGATGGGAGAAGCCGAGTTCTTC

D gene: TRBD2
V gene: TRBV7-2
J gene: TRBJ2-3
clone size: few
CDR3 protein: CASSFAGLAGLGDTQYF
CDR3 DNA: TGTGCCAGCAGCTTCGCCGGACTAGCGGGATTGGGAGATACGCAGTATTTT

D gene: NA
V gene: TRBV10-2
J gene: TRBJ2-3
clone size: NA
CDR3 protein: CASTGYTDTQYF
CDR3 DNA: TGCGCCAGCACGGGTTACACAGATACGCAGTATTTT

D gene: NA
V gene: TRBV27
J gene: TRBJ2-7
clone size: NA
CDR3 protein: CASSLSDSHEQYF
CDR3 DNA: TGTGCCAGCAGTTTATCGGACAGCCACGAGCAGTACTTC

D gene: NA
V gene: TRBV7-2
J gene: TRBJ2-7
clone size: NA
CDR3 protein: CASSLERTNYYEQYF
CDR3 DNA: TGTGCCAGCAGCTTAGAACGGACTAATTACTACGAGCAGTACTTC

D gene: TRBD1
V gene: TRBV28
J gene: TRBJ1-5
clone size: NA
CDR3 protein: CASRRTGVVQPQHF
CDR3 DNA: TGTGCCAGCAGACGGACAGGGGTAGTTCAGCCCCAGCATTTT

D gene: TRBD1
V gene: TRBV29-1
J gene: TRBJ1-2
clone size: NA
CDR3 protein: CSVSTGVVYGYTF
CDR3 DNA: TGCAGCGTATCGACAGGGGTCGTCTATGGCTACACCTTC

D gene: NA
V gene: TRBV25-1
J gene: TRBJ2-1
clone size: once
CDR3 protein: CASSESLGRLLGDEQFF
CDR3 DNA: TGTGCCAGCAGTGAATCCCTGGGGCGGTTGCTGGGCGATGAGCAGTTCTTC

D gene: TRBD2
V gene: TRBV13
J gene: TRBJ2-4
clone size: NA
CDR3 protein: CASSLTSGGKIQYF
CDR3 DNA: TGTGCCAGCAGCTTAACTAGCGGGGGAAAGATTCAGTACTTC

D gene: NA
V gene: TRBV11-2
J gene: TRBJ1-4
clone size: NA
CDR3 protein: CASSPDTTNEKLFF
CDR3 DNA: TGTGCCAGCAGCCCCGACACAACTAATGAAAAACTGTTTTTT

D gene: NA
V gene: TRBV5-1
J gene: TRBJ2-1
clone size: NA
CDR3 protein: CASSLTGGIAYNEQFF
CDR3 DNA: TGCGCCAGCAGCTTGACTGGGGGGATAGCCTACAATGAGCAGTTCTTC

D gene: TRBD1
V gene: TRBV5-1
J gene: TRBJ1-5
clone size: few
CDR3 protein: CASSLGTGGQPQHF
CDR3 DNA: TGCGCCAGCAGCCTTGGGACAGGGGGCCAGCCCCAGCATTTT

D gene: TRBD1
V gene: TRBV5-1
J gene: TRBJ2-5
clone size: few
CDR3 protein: CASSSRGQGAIETQYF
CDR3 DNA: TGCGCCAGCTCCTCGAGGGGACAGGGGGCAATAGAGACCCAGTACTTC